This TCR beta chain comes out of a study of glioma-infiltrating T cells after dendritic cell vaccination. Across the whole study: Patients received autologous tumor lysate-pulsed dendritic cell vaccination between about 2003 and 2013.

The ends were cut back, 5 bases at V and 6 bases at J, with 16 bases in the middle. The germline V gene encodes CDR1 MNHNY and CDR2 SVGAGI (reference sequence). CDR3 length: 14 amino acids. The primer mix had 60 V beta and 13 J beta primers. This table comes from immunoSEQ multiplex PCR, and its TCRdb copy is limited to in-frame clones, with some not included. The sample has about 87,000 clones, 80% to 85% seen once. The time point here: after dendritic cell vaccination, including at tumor progression/relapse. Isocitrate dehydrogenase mutation was absent in all glioblastoma patients. This clone has a handful of counts.

This specimen consisted of blood, obtained after dendritic cell vaccination. The receptor was derived from a human donor with glioblastoma. The chain joins TRBV6-6 to TRBJ1-1; D might be TRBD1 (6 bases). CDR3 DNA: TGTGCCAGCAGTCTTCTAGGGGGGGACGCTGAAGCTTTCTTT. It specifies CASSLLGGDAEAFF.